These 14 T cell receptor beta chains share one sample of origin, sequenced in a study of OX40 agonist ivuxolimab in advanced cancers. Library creation used the immunoSEQ multiplex PCR assay. Held by TCRdb, this immuneACCESS table contains in-frame sequences only and omits some clones. Under half of the omission traces to an unresolved V gene where checked; the cause of the rest is unknown. This sample has 65,000 to 85,000 clones in its table, and 85% to 90% of those were observed once. The ten largest clones add up to more than 3.5% of the sample. This sample comprised CD4+ or CD8+ T cells sorted from blood, obtained in a trial of the OX40 agonist ivuxolimab. Every receptor here comes from an adult with an advanced solid tumor such as melanoma, head and neck, liver or kidney cancer.

CDR3 DNA: TGTGCCAGTAGCTGGGGACAGCGCACAGATACGCAGTATTTT. Translation gives CASSWGQRTDTQYF. The chain carries TRBV19 and TRBJ2-3, with 7 bases matching TRBD1. Germline assignment: CDR1 LNHDA and CDR2 SQIVND (reference sequence). The CDR3 consists of 14 residues. V was pared by 6 bases and J by 1 base, with 4 bases of the junction left unmatched.

The chain couples TRBV11-2 to TRBJ1-2; the match to TRBD1 covers 9 bases. CDR1 SGHAT and CDR2 FQNNGV come from the germline V gene. The CDR3 contains 15 residues. The trim removed 5 bases at V and 4 bases at J, leaving 8 bases unmatched. CDR3 sequence reads: CASSAQGALGYGYTF. DNA for the CDR3: TGTGCCAGCAGCGCACAGGGGGCCCTGGGCTATGGCTACACCTTC.

The rearrangement links TRBV11-2 to TRBJ1-1, with 9 bases fitting TRBD1. In germline, CDR1 is SGHAT, CDR2 FQNNGV. The CDR3 covers 16 residues. V lost 5 bases and J lost 4; bases outside the gene matches: 11. CDR3 sequence: CASSNRQGGVGTEAFF. CDR3 in DNA: TGTGCCAGCAGCAACCGACAGGGGGGCGTTGGCACTGAAGCTTTCTTT. The full variable domain, completed using reference TRBV11-2 and TRBJ1-1, is EAGVAQSPRYKIIEKRQSVAFWCNPISGHATLYWYQQILGQGPKLLIQFQNNGVVDDSQLPKDRFSAERLKGVDSTLKIQPAKLEDSAVYLCASSNRQGGVGTEAFFGQGTRLTVV.

The chain recombines TRBV28 with TRBJ2-4, with TRBD2 matching 8 bases. Germline-derived CDR1 and CDR2 are MDHEN and SYDVKM. Trimming at V came to 1 base and at J to 0 bases, leaving 2 bases not matched to a gene. There are 16 residues in the CDR3. Here the CDR3 DNA reads TGTGCCAGCAGTTTATCTCTAGCGGGAGCCAAAAACATTCAGTACTTC. Translating it yields CASSLSLAGAKNIQYF. The complete variable domain, with remaining parts taken from reference TRBV28 and TRBJ2-4, reads DVKVTQSSRYLVKRTGEKVFLECVQDMDHENMFWYRQDPGLGLRLIYFSYDVKMKEKGDIPEGYSVSREKKERFSLILESASTNQTSMYLCASSLSLAGAKNIQYFGAGTRLSVL.

V and J are TRBV9 and TRBJ2-5, with 8 bases identical to TRBD1. The germline V gene has CDR1 SGDLS and CDR2 YYNGEE. The CDR3 totals 15 residues. The junction had 5 bases not matched to a gene; V was cut back by 1 base and J by 3 bases. CDR3 bases: TGTGCCAGCAGCGTATTTGGACAGGGAGAAGAGACCCAGTACTTC. Protein product: CASSVFGQGEETQYF.

V is TRBV30 and J is TRBJ1-1; TRBD1 matches 8 bases. Germline V gene data show CDR1 as GTSNPN and CDR2 as SVGIG (reference sequence). The V and J ends lost 2 bases and 6 bases, in that order; junction bases with no gene match: 5. The CDR3 consists of 13 residues. CDR3 region: CAWSQGARAEAFF. CDR3 nucleotide sequence: TGTGCCTGGAGTCAGGGGGCGCGGGCTGAAGCTTTCTTT. The full variable domain, in which reference TRBV30 and TRBJ1-1 provide the parts outside the CDR3, is SQTIHQWPATLVQPVGSPLSLECTVEGTSNPNLYWYRQAAGRGLQLLFYSVGIGQISSEVPQNLSASRPQDRQFILSSKKLLLSDSGFYLCAWSQGARAEAFFGQGTRLTVV.

The chain carries TRBV29-1 and TRBJ2-2; 7 nucleotides match TRBD2. Germline CDR1 is SQVTM and CDR2 is ANQGSEA. V gave up 4 bases and J gave up 0 bases; unmatched junction bases: 14. The CDR3 is 18 residues long. The CDR3 loop is CSVAFASGDNANTGELFF. The CDR3, as DNA: TGCAGCGTTGCTTTTGCTAGCGGAGATAATGCGAACACCGGGGAGCTGTTTTTT.

The chain joins TRBV28 to TRBJ2-1; D is unclear. Trimming pared 6 bases from V and 2 bases from J, leaving 2 bases between. CDR1 MDHEN and CDR2 SYDVKM come from the germline V gene. The CDR3 is made up of 11 amino acids. The CDR3 coding sequence is TGTGCCAGCAGCGCCTACAATGAGCAGTTCTTC. Translating gives CASSAYNEQFF. The full variable domain, rest sourced from reference TRBV28 and TRBJ2-1, is DVKVTQSSRYLVKRTGEKVFLECVQDMDHENMFWYRQDPGLGLRLIYFSYDVKMKEKGDIPEGYSVSREKKERFSLILESASTNQTSMYLCASSAYNEQFFGPGTRLTVL.

The chain carries TRBV27 and TRBJ1-4, with 7 bases matching TRBD1. From germline, CDR1 is MNHEY and CDR2 SMNVEV (reference sequence). V shed 8 bases, J shed 0 bases, and the junction held 3 bases outside the gene matches. The CDR3 contains 14 residues. The CDR3 DNA is TGTGCCAGCTCCGGGACAGCAACTAATGAAAAACTGTTTTTT. It yields the protein CASSGTATNEKLFF.

In this sample, this clone turned up once. Here the CDR3 DNA reads TGTGCCAGCAGCTTAGATCCGTGGGAGCAGTACTTC. Translated: CASSLDPWEQYF. The chain combines TRBV7-9 with TRBJ2-7, with D hard to call. Germline loops: CDR1 SEHNR, CDR2 FQNEAQ (reference sequence). V was clipped by 1 base and J by 7 bases, with 8 bases between them. The CDR3 contains 12 residues. Full variable domain (remainder filled in from reference TRBV7-9 and TRBJ2-7): DTGVSQNPRHKITKRGQNVTFRCDPISEHNRLYWYRQTLGQGPEFLTYFQNEAQLEKSRLLSDRFSAERPKGSFSTLEIQRTEQGDSAMYLCASSLDPWEQYFGPGTRLTVT.

The rearrangement uses TRBV2 and TRBJ1-4, with 7 bases fitting TRBD1. The CDR3 has 14 amino acids. V shed 7 bases and J 6 bases; nucleotides not matched to a gene: 8. The germline gives CDR1 SNHLY, CDR2 FYNNEI. CDR3 DNA: TGTGCCAGCAAGGGGGCAGGGATCGATGAAAAACTGTTTTTT. It specifies CASKGAGIDEKLFF.

This rearrangement joins TRBV6-1 to TRBJ2-7; TRBD1 matches 10 bases. The V and J ends lost 6 bases and 2 bases, in that order; junction bases with no gene match: 7. The CDR3 covers 15 residues. CDR1 is MNHNS and CDR2 is SASEGT in the germline V gene. CDR3 amino acids: CASSQIGTGAYEQYF. The CDR3 region has the DNA TGTGCCAGCAGCCAAATTGGGACAGGGGCCTACGAGCAGTACTTC.

The V call is TRBV6-6, the J call TRBJ2-3; D not resolved. The V gene's germline CDR1 is MNHNY and CDR2 SVGAGI (reference sequence). Trimming removed 0 bases at V and 5 bases at J, with 9 bases between. The CDR3 contains 14 residues. CDR3 amino acids: CASSYSGRKDTQYF. CDR3 DNA: TGTGCCAGCAGTTACTCGGGCAGAAAAGATACGCAGTATTTT.

In DNA, the CDR3 is TGTGCCATCACAGATTTAGCCAAAAACATTCAGTACTTC. Translating gives CAITDLAKNIQYF. The V and J genes are TRBV2 and TRBJ2-4; D gene ambiguous. CDR1 and CDR2 from the germline V gene are SNHLY and FYNNEI. The germline V and J ends were trimmed by 10 bases and 0 bases, with 10 bases remaining between them. This CDR3 has 13 amino acids.